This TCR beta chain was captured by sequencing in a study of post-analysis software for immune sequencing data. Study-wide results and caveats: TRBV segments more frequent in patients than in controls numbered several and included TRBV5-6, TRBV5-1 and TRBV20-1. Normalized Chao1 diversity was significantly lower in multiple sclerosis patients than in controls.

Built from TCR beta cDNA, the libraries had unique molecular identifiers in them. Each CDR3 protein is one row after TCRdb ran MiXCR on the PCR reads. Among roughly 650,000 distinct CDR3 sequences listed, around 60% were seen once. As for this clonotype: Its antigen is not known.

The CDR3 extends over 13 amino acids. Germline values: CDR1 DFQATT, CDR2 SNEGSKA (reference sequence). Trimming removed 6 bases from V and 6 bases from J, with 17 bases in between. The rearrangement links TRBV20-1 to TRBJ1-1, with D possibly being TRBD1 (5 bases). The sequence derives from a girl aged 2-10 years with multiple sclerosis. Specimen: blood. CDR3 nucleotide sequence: TGCAGTGCCCGCGGTTTAGGGGTTCCTGAAGCTTTCTTT. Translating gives CSARGLGVPEAFF.